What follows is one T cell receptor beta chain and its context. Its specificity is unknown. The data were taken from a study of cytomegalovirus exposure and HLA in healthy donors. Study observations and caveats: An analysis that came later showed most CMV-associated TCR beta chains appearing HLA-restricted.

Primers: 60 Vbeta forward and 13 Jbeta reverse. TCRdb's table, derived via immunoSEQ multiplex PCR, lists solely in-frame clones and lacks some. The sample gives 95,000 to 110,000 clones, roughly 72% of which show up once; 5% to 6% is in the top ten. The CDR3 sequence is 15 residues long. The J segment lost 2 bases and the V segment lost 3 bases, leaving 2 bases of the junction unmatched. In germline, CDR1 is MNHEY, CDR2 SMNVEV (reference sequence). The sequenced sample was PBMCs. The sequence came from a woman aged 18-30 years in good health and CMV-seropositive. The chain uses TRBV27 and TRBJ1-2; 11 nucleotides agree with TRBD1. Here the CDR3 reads CASSFGTGGNYGYTF. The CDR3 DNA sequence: TGTGCCAGCAGTTTTGGGACAGGGGGGAACTATGGCTACACCTTC.